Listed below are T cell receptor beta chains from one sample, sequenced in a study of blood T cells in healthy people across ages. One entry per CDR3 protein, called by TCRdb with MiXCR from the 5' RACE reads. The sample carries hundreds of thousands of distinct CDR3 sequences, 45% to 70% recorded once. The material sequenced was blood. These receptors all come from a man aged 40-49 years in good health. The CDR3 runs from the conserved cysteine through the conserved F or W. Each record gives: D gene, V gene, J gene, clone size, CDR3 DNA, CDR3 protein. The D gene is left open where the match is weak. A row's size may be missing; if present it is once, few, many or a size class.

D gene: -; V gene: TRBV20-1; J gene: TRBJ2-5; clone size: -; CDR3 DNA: TGCAGTGCTAGAGAACCCATGACAGCGTACCAAGAGACCCAGTACTTC; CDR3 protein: CSAREPMTAYQETQYF
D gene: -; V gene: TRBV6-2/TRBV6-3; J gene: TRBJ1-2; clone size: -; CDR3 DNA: TGTGCCAGCAGTTACTCAGTCGGCGGGAGAGGGGATGGCTACACCTTC; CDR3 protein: CASSYSVGGRGDGYTF
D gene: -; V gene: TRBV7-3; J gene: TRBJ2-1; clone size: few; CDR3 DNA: TGTGCCAGCAGCTTAGCCTGGAAGAGCTCCTACAATGAGCAGTTCTTC; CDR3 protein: CASSLAWKSSYNEQFF
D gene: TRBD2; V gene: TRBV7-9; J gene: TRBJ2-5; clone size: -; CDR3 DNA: TGTGCCAGCAGCTTCCGGACTAGCGGGACTTTACAAGAGACCCAGTACTTC; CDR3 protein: CASSFRTSGTLQETQYF
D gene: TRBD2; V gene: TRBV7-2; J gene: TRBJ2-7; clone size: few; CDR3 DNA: TGTGCCAGCAGATTTACTAGCGGAACCTACGAGCAGTACTTC; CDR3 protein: CASRFTSGTYEQYF
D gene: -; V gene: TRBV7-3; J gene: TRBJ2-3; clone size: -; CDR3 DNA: TGTGCCAGCAGCCCGACAGGCAGGGCGGGAAGGACAGATACGCAGTATTTT; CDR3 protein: CASSPTGRAGRTDTQYF
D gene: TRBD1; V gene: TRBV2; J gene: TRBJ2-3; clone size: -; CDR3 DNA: TGTGCCAGCAGAAACAGGGGGCGTTCCACAGATACGCAGTATTTT; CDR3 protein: CASRNRGRSTDTQYF
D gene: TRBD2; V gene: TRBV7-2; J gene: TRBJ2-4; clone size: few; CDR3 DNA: TGTGCCAGCAGCTTAGGGAGGGCTAGCGGGGAAAACATTCAGTACTTC; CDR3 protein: CASSLGRASGENIQYF
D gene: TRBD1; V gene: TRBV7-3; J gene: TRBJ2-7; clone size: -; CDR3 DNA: TGTGCCAGCAGCGCGGGCCCGGGACAGGTCTACGAGCAGTACTTC; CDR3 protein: CASSAGPGQVYEQYF
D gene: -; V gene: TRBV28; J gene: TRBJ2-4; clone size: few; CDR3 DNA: TGTGCCAGCAGTCCCAGGGTTACGCTCACCAAAAACATTCAGTACTTC; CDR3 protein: CASSPRVTLTKNIQYF
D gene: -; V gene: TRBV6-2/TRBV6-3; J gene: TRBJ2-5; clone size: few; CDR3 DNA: TGTGCCAGCAGCCACCAGTCGACCCAGTACTTC; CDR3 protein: CASSHQSTQYF
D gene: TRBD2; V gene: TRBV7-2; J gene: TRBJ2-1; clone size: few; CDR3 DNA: TGTGCCAGCAGCTTACTCGGGACTAATTGGTTCTTC; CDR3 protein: CASSLLGTNWFF
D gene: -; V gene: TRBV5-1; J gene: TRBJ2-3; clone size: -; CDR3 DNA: TGCGCCAGCAGCTTAGTTATTGGGAGTGGAGCAGATACGCAGTATTTT; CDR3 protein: CASSLVIGSGADTQYF